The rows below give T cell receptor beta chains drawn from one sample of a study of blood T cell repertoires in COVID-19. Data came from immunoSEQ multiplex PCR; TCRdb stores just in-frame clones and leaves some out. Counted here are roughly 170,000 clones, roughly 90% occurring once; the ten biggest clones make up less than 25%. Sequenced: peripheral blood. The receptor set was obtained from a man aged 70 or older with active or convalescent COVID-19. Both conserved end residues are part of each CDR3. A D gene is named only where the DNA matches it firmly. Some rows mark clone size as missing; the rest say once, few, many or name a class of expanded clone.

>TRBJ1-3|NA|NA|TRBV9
TGTGCCAGCAGCGGACAGATAGGTCAAGACACCATATATTTT
CASSGQIGQDTIYF
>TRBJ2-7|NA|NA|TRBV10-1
TGCGCCAGCAGTGAGTCTAGGCCGGGGAAAATGTACGAGCAGTACTTC
CASSESRPGKMYEQYF
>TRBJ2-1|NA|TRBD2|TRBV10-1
TGCGCCAGCAGTGAGTACGCGCTGGGGGGGAATGAGCAGTTCTTC
CASSEYALGGNEQFF
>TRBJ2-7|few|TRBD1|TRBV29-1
TGCAGCGGTGGACAGGGAGAGGGCTACGAGCAGTACTTC
CSGGQGEGYEQYF
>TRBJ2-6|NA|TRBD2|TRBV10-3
TGTGCCATCAGTGAGTTGGGAGGGGTTGGGGCCAACGTCCTGACTTTC
CAISELGGVGANVLTF
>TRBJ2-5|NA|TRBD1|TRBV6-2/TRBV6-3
TGTGCCAGCAGTTACGGGGGACAGGTCCAAGAGACCCAGTACTTC
CASSYGGQVQETQYF
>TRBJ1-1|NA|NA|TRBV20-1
TGCAGTGCCTACAGGGCCACTGAAGCTTTCTTT
CSAYRATEAFF
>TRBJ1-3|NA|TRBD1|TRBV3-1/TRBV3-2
TGTGCCAGCAGCCCCCGGACAGGGGATGGGAACACCATATATTTT
CASSPRTGDGNTIYF
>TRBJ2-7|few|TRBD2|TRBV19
TGTGCCAGTAGTATCTGGGAGGGAGGACTCTACGAGCAGTACTTC
CASSIWEGGLYEQYF
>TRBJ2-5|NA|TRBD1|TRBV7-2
TGTGCCAGCAGCCAAGGGGGCCCCGGGGAGACCCAGTACTTC
CASSQGGPGETQYF
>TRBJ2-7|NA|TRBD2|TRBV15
TGTGCCACCAGCAGGCTGGCTGGGAGGGACTCCTACGAGCAGTACTTC
CATSRLAGRDSYEQYF
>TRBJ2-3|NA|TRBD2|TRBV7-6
TGTGCCAGCAGCTTATCTGCGGGGGGCACAGATACGCAGTATTTT
CASSLSAGGTDTQYF
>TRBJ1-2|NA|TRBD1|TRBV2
TGTGCCAGCGGGAACCCCTGGGGACAGGGAAACGCTGGCTACACCTTC
CASGNPWGQGNAGYTF
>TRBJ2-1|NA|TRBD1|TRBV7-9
TGTGCCAGCAGCTCAACCGCCCCCGGACAGGGGGATACCTACAATGAGCAGTTCTTC
CASSSTAPGQGDTYNEQFF
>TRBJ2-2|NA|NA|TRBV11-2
TGTGCCAGCAGCTTAGTTTCGCCCGGGTTCCGGGCCGGGGAGCTGTTTTTT
CASSLVSPGFRAGELFF
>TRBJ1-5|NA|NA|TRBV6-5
TGTGCCAGCAGTTTTACAGGCGATAGCAATCAGCCCCAGCATTTT
CASSFTGDSNQPQHF
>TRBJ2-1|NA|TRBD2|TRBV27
TGTGCCAGCAGATTACTAGCGGGGGGGCTCTATGAGCAGTTCTTC
CASRLLAGGLYEQFF
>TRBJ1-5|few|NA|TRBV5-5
TGTGCCAGCAGCTCTCAGGGGCTAAGGGAGCCCCAGCATTTT
CASSSQGLREPQHF
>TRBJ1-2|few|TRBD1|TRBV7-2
TGTGCCAGCAGCACACCAGGGGGTTTCTGGGGCTACACCTTC
CASSTPGGFWGYTF
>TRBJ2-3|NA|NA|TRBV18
TGTGCCAGCTCACCAAGACAAAGCACAGATACGCAGTATTTT
CASSPRQSTDTQYF
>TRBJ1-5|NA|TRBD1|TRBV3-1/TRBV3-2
TGTGCCAGCAGCCTCACAGGGGGCCCCAATCAGCCCCAGCATTTT
CASSLTGGPNQPQHF
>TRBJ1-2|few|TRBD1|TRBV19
TGTGCCAGTAGTCACAGGGGCCAGGGGTATGGCTACACCTTC
CASSHRGQGYGYTF
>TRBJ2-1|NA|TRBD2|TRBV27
TGTGCCAGCAGTTCTAGCGGGAGCGTATCTCGGGAGCAGTTCTTC
CASSSSGSVSREQFF
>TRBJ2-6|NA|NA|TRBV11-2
TGTGCCAGCAGCTTAGTAGGACAGCTCGGTTCTGGGGCTAACGTCCTGACTTTC
CASSLVGQLGSGANVLTF
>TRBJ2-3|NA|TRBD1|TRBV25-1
TGTGCCAGCAGTGATTCCCAGGGGGCAGATACGCAGTATTTT
CASSDSQGADTQYF
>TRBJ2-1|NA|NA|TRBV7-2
TGTGCCAGCAGCTCAAGGTTTGGGGCTAGGAGCTCCTACAATGAGCAGTTCTTC
CASSSRFGARSSYNEQFF
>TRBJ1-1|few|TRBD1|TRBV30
TGTGCCTGGAACCTCGGACAGGTGAACACTGAAGCTTTCTTT
CAWNLGQVNTEAFF
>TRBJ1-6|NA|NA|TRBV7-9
TGTGCCAGCAGCTTGACAGGAGTAGGAAATTCACCCCTCCACTTT
CASSLTGVGNSPLHF
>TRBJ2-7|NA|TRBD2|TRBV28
TGTGCCAGCAGCCCGGGAGGGAGCAGAGCCTACGAGCAGTACTTC
CASSPGGSRAYEQYF
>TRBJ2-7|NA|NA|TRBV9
TGTGCCAGCAGCGCCTCGGTGGGGGGTTCAAACGAGCAGTACTTC
CASSASVGGSNEQYF
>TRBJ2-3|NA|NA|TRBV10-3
TGTGCCATCAGTGAGGACTCCTTCACAGATACGCAGTATTTT
CAISEDSFTDTQYF
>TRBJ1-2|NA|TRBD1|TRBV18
TGTGCCAGCTCACCACCTGGACAGGATGGCTACACCTTC
CASSPPGQDGYTF
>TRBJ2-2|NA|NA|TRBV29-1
TGCAGCGTTGGCGAAACCGGGGAGCTGTTTTTT
CSVGETGELFF
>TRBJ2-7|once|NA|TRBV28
TGTGCCAGCAGTTTAGGAGGGGCTCCCTACGAGCAGTACTTC
CASSLGGAPYEQYF
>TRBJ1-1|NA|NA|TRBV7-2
TGTGCCAGCAGCTTAGGCCGCGGCAGCAGCGCTGAAGCTTTCTTT
CASSLGRGSSAEAFF